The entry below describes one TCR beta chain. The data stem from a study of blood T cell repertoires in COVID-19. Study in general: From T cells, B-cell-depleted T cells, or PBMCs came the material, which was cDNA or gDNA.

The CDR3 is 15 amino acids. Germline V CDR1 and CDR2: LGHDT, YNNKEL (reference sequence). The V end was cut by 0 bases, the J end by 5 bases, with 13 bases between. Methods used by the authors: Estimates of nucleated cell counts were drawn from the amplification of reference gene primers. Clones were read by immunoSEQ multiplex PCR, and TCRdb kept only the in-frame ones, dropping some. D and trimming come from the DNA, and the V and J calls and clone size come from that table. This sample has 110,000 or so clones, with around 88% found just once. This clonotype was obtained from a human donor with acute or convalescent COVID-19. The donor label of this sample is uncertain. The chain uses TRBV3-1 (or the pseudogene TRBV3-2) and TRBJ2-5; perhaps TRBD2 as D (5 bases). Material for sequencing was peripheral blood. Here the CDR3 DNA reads TGTGCCAGCAGCCAAGATACGCTAGCTGGGGAGACCCAGTACTTC. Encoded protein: CASSQDTLAGETQYF.